This T cell receptor (beta chain) emerged from a study of PD-1 blockade in classical Hodgkin lymphoma. The CDR3 totals 13 residues. Looked up from germline, CDR1 is MNHNS and CDR2 is SASEGT. V was pared by 5 bases and J by 0 bases, with 4 bases between. This table comes from immunoSEQ multiplex PCR, and its TCRdb copy is limited to in-frame clones, with some not included. The sample carries about 50,000 clones, roughly 80% recorded once. Stated time point: cycle 4 day 1 (C4D1), after around six weeks of nivolumab. Brentuximab vedotin exposure varied among the patients, all of whom had relapsed after autologous stem cell transplantation. There are a few counts of this clone.

The TCR sequence derives from a human donor with classical Hodgkin lymphoma. The input for sequencing was peripheral blood mononuclear cells (PBMCs), taken before the fourth cycle of nivolumab. This chain uses TRBV6-1 with TRBJ2-2; D is ambiguous. For the CDR3, the DNA is TGTGCCAGCAGTCGTTCGAACACCGGGGAGCTGTTTTTT. It encodes CASSRSNTGELFF.